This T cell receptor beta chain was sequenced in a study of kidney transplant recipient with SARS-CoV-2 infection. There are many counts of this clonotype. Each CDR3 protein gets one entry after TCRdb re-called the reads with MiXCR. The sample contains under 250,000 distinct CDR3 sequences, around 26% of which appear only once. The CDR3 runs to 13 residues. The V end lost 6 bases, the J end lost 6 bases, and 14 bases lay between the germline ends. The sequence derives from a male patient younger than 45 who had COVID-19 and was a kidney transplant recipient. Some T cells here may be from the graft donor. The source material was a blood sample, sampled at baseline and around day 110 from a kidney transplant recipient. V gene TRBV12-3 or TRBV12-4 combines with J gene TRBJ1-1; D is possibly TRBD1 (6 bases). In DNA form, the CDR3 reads TGTGCCAGCAGAGTCACAGGGACCGCTGAAGCTTTCTTT. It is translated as CASRVTGTAEAFF.